A selection of T cell receptor beta chains follows, all from one sample in a study of T cell repertoires in cytomegalovirus infection. TCRdb re-called the reads with MiXCR, one entry per CDR3 protein. This table holds around 630,000 distinct CDR3 sequences, 24% found once. Sequenced: CD8+ T cells from PBMCs. The receptors here all came from a human donor in good health (CMV status not recorded). Some clones in this sample may be carry-over from other donors' samples. The CDR3 runs from the conserved cysteine through the conserved F or W. D genes are given only for firm matches. Clone sizes are given selectively: once, few, many, or a class where the clone is expanded.

d_gene | abundance | j_gene | v_gene | CDR3aa | CDR3nt
- | - | TRBJ1-1 | TRBV7-9 | CASSLGAERASEAFF | TGTGCCAGCAGCTTAGGGGCTGAAAGGGCCTCTGAAGCTTTCTTT
TRBD2 | - | TRBJ2-7 | TRBV20-1 | CSAREGPRAGGLPYEQYF | TGCAGTGCTAGAGAGGGGCCTAGAGCGGGGGGCCTCCCCTACGAGCAGTACTTC
- | few | TRBJ2-1 | TRBV20-1 | CSARDPLARIEQFF | TGCAGTGCTAGAGATCCATTAGCGCGGATTGAGCAGTTCTTC
- | - | TRBJ1-5 | TRBV5-5 | CASSSNVAQPQHF | TGTGCCAGCAGCTCCAATGTGGCCCAGCCCCAGCATTTT
- | - | TRBJ1-6 | TRBV6-2/TRBV6-3 | CASSYRGGTSYSPLHF | TGTGCCAGCAGCTACCGCGGGGGGACATCCTATTCACCCCTCCACTTT
TRBD1 | few | TRBJ2-1 | TRBV19 | CASSIIRGRDEQFF | TGTGCCAGTAGTATAATCAGGGGGCGAGATGAGCAGTTCTTC
- | - | TRBJ2-2 | TRBV11-3 | CASSSLDYPNTGELFF | TGTGCCAGCAGCTCCCTAGACTATCCGAACACCGGGGAGCTGTTTTTT
- | many | TRBJ2-1 | TRBV7-6 | CASSPRLLNEQFF | TGTGCCAGCAGCCCCCGCCTTTTAAATGAGCAGTTCTTC
- | - | TRBJ1-4 | TRBV27 | CASTRGEGNEKLFF | TGTGCCAGTACCCGGGGCGAGGGGAATGAAAAACTGTTTTTT
- | - | TRBJ1-1 | TRBV15 | CATIGLETEAFF | TGTGCCACTATTGGACTTGAGACTGAAGCTTTCTTT
- | many | TRBJ2-5 | TRBV7-8 | CASSLWGGGSQETQYF | TGTGCCAGCAGCTTATGGGGTGGGGGCTCCCAAGAGACCCAGTACTTC
TRBD1 | few | TRBJ1-2 | TRBV6-5 | CASSYHRGLLYGYTF | TGTGCCAGCAGTTATCACAGGGGGCTCCTCTATGGCTACACCTTC
- | few | TRBJ2-1 | TRBV19 | CASSMVDRWLSSYNEQFF | TGTGCCAGTAGTATGGTTGATCGGTGGCTAAGCTCCTACAATGAGCAGTTCTTC
- | many | TRBJ1-4 | TRBV7-2 | CASSLGHRATNEKLFF | TGTGCCAGCAGCTTAGGGCACCGTGCAACTAATGAAAAACTGTTTTTT
- | - | TRBJ2-6 | TRBV14 | CASSPHGGANVLTF | TGTGCCAGCAGCCCCCATGGAGGGGCCAACGTCCTGACTTTC
- | - | TRBJ2-3 | TRBV6-2/TRBV6-3 | CAMRGVHTDTQYF | TGTGCCATGCGGGGAGTACACACAGATACGCAGTATTTT
- | few | TRBJ1-2 | TRBV2 | CASNWDRHYGYTF | TGTGCCAGCAACTGGGACCGCCACTATGGCTACACCTTC
- | - | TRBJ1-5 | TRBV28 | CASSPNRVRGLNQPQHF | TGTGCCAGCAGTCCAAACAGGGTTAGAGGTCTCAATCAGCCCCAGCATTTT
- | - | TRBJ1-2 | TRBV20-1 | CSAPEGGLYGYTF | TGCAGTGCCCCAGAGGGAGGACTCTATGGCTACACCTTC
- | few | TRBJ2-3 | TRBV12-3/TRBV12-4 | CASSPQGGDTQYF | TGTGCCAGCAGTCCGCAGGGAGGTGATACGCAGTATTTT
- | few | TRBJ2-1 | TRBV28 | CASRGQGEGYNEQFF | TGTGCCAGCAGGGGCCAGGGGGAGGGCTACAATGAGCAGTTCTTC
- | few | TRBJ1-1 | TRBV19 | CASSIRGTTEAFF | TGTGCCAGTAGTATTCGAGGGACAACTGAAGCTTTCTTT
- | - | TRBJ1-5 | TRBV27 | CANSLSGVTQPQHF | TGTGCCAACAGTTTAAGCGGGGTAACTCAGCCCCAGCATTTT
- | - | TRBJ1-1 | TRBV6-2/TRBV6-3 | CASSYFDAEAFF | TGTGCCAGCAGTTACTTTGACGCTGAAGCTTTCTTT
TRBD1 | - | TRBJ1-6 | TRBV13 | CASSPGGQGYSPLHF | TGTGCCAGCAGCCCTGGGGGACAGGGTTATTCACCCCTCCACTTT
TRBD1 | - | TRBJ2-1 | TRBV14 | CASSHWTGSSYNEQFF | TGTGCCAGCAGCCATTGGACAGGATCTTCCTACAATGAGCAGTTCTTC
- | many | TRBJ1-2 | TRBV7-2 | CASSLDGPNYGYTF | TGTGCCAGCAGCTTAGACGGACCTAACTATGGCTACACCTTC
TRBD2 | - | TRBJ2-1 | TRBV20-1 | CSASLAGFEQFF | TGCAGTGCTAGCCTAGCGGGGTTTGAGCAGTTCTTC
- | many | TRBJ1-2 | TRBV14 | CASSQVIGYGYTF | TGTGCCAGCAGCCAAGTGATTGGCTATGGCTACACCTTC
- | - | TRBJ1-4 | TRBV14 | CASSQDITGPNEKLFF | TGTGCCAGCAGCCAAGACATTACAGGCCCAAATGAAAAACTGTTTTTT
- | - | TRBJ2-1 | TRBV6-2/TRBV6-3 | CASCPDRYNEQFF | TGTGCCAGCTGCCCCGACAGGTACAATGAGCAGTTCTTC
- | many | TRBJ1-6 | TRBV7-2 | CASSLFPGTSNSPLHF | TGTGCCAGCAGCTTGTTCCCCGGGACAAGCAATTCACCCCTCCACTTT
- | many | TRBJ2-3 | TRBV7-2 | CASSLQGTFKDTQYF | TGTGCCAGCAGCTTACAAGGTACTTTCAAAGATACGCAGTATTTT
- | few | TRBJ2-7 | TRBV13 | CASSSDSGQQYF | TGTGCCAGCAGCTCGGACAGTGGCCAGCAGTACTTC
- | - | TRBJ2-1 | TRBV5-1 | CASSLLQGLANEQFF | TGCGCCAGCAGCTTACTACAGGGACTTGCCAATGAGCAGTTCTTC
- | - | TRBJ2-2 | TRBV29-1 | CSVEARGSRNTGELFF | TGCAGCGTTGAAGCACGGGGGTCCCGAAACACCGGGGAGCTGTTTTTT
- | - | TRBJ2-5 | TRBV7-9 | CASSLALEGPGETQYF | TGTGCCAGCAGCTTAGCGCTTGAGGGGCCGGGGGAGACCCAGTACTTC
- | - | TRBJ2-1 | TRBV12-3/TRBV12-4 | CASRIDGTEQFF | TGTGCCAGCAGGATAGACGGGACTGAGCAGTTCTTC
TRBD1 | - | TRBJ2-7 | TRBV2 | CASTGQGFGEQYF | TGTGCCAGCACTGGACAGGGGTTTGGAGAGCAGTACTTC
- | - | TRBJ2-1 | TRBV13 | CASSPETSPYNEQFF | TGTGCCAGCAGCCCCGAGACTAGTCCCTACAATGAGCAGTTCTTC
- | once | TRBJ2-1 | TRBV13 | CASRKFSLPYNEQFF | TGTGCCAGCAGAAAGTTCTCCCTCCCCTACAATGAGCAGTTCTTC
- | - | TRBJ1-6 | TRBV13 | CASSPTTVSSYNSPLHF | TGTGCCAGCAGCCCTACGACTGTTAGCTCCTATAATTCACCCCTCCACTTT